This T cell receptor (beta chain) was retrieved from a study of tumor and adjacent non-tumor tissue in lung cancer. Study-level background: Patients comprised eleven to twelve adenocarcinoma, a couple of squamous cell carcinoma and 1 small cell lung cancer. The patients, roughly eleven men and a handful of women, were about 31 to 80 with stage I to III disease.

Notes on the study in general: Patients with more diverse tumor TCRs had worse survival.

The template was RNA from unsorted bulk tissue. This clonotype was recorded at least ten times. Its antigen remains unknown. Three rounds of nested PCR, following a modified ARM-PCR protocol, produced the TCRbeta library. MiXCR was run by TCRdb on the multiplex PCR reads, yielding one entry per CDR3 protein. The sample carries 76,000 or so distinct CDR3 sequences, roughly 75% recorded once. The CDR3 contains 16 residues. Germline CDR1 MDHEN, CDR2 SYDVKM. V was pared by 0 bases and J by 5 bases, with 14 bases between. The source material was lung tumor tissue. The TCR sequence derives from a woman between 65 and 79 years old with non-small cell lung cancer. The chain uses TRBV28 and TRBJ2-1; the D gene is possibly TRBD1 (7 bases). For the CDR3, the DNA is TGTGCCAGCAGTTTATGGGAGGGGGCAAGGAACAATGAGCAGTTCTTC. Its protein product is CASSLWEGARNNEQFF.